Presented here are 6 T cell receptor beta chains from one specimen sequenced in a study of blood T cell repertoires in COVID-19. Method: immunoSEQ multiplex PCR; TCRdb's copy keeps in-frame clones and lacks some. The sample lists approximately 210,000 clones; less than 95% were seen once. The source material was peripheral blood. Receptors were obtained from a man younger than 40 with COVID-19, enrolled during active disease.

This clone was seen a single time. This rearrangement joins TRBV4-1 to TRBJ1-1, with D maybe TRBD1 (5 bases). Germline-derived CDR1 and CDR2 are MGHRA and YSYEKL. V lost 3 bases to trimming and J lost 0 bases, with 11 bases between them. This CDR3 is built from 15 residues. The CDR3 bases are TGCGCCAGCAGCCACACAGGATTTATGAACACTGAAGCTTTCTTT. It specifies CASSHTGFMNTEAFF.

In the case of this clone: One end of the junction fails to match germline, which may point to a read error. The chain links TRBV6-1 to TRBJ2-3; no firm D call. The CDR3 has 14 amino acids. CDR1 is MNHNS, CDR2 SASEGT, per germline. For the CDR3, the DNA is TGTGCCAACAGTGAAACGGTGAACACAGATACGCAGTATTTT. Residues: CANSETVNTDTQYF.

This chain connects TRBV6-2 or TRBV6-3 to TRBJ1-1, with 7 bases identical to TRBD1. CDR1 and CDR2 from the germline V gene are MNHEY and SVGEGT. V gave up 1 base and J gave up 5 bases; unmatched junction bases: 13. The CDR3 has 17 residues. The DNA of the CDR3 is TGTGCCAGCAGTTACTTAGGACAGGTTGCTGAGGTGACTGAAGCTTTCTTT. It codes for CASSYLGQVAEVTEAFF.

This clone was recorded a few times. This rearrangement joins TRBV9 to TRBJ1-2; tentatively, D is TRBD1 (5 bases). Germline V gene sequence: CDR1 SGDLS, CDR2 YYNGEE. The CDR3 has 13 amino acids. V lost 4 bases to trimming and J lost 6 bases, with 13 bases between them. CDR3 amino acids: CASSPGTRDGYTF. Here the CDR3 DNA reads TGTGCCAGCAGCCCCGGGACTCGGGATGGCTACACCTTC.

The chain links TRBV3-1 (or the pseudogene TRBV3-2) to TRBJ2-5; TRBD2 might be the D (7 bases). V lost 4 bases to trimming and J lost 6 bases, with 15 bases between them. Per germline, CDR1 LGHDT and CDR2 YNNKEL (reference sequence). The CDR3 extends over 14 amino acids. CDR3 in amino acids: CASSLGGASQTQYF. The CDR3 DNA reads TGTGCCAGCAGCCTGGGGGGGGCGAGTCAGACCCAGTACTTC.

The chain links TRBV19 to TRBJ1-2; D is perhaps TRBD1 (6 bases). Germline lookup yields CDR1 LNHDA and CDR2 SQIVND (reference sequence). V shed 1 base and J shed 6 bases, with 6 bases lying between them. The length of the CDR3 is 12 residues. The CDR3 DNA follows: TGTGCCAGTAGTATAGCAGGGGATGGCTACACCTTC. It translates to CASSIAGDGYTF. The full variable domain, completed using reference TRBV19 and TRBJ1-2, is DGGITQSPKYLFRKEGQNVTLSCEQNLNHDAMYWYRQDPGQGLRLIYYSQIVNDFQKGDIAEGYSVSREKKESFPLTVTSAQKNPTAFYLCASSIAGDGYTFGSGTRLTVV.